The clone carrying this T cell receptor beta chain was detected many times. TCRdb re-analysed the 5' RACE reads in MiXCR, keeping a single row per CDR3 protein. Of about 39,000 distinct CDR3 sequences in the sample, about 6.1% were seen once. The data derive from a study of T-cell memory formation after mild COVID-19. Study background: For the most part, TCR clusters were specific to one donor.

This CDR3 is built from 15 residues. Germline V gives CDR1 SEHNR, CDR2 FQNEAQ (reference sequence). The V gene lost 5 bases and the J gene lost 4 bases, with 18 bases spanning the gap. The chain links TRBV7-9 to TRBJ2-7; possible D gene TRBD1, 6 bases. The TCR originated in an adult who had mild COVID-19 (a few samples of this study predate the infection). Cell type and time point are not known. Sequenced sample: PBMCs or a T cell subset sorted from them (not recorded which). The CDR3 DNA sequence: TGTGCCAGCAGCGGGGGTTTGGGGGCTTTATACGAGCAGTACTTC. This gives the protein CASSGGLGALYEQYF.